This TCR beta chain was sequenced in a study of shared clonotypes between healthy human individuals. Overall study: Three men and a couple of women, aged 18 to 49, were donors. Study-wide findings and caveats: Shared across several donors were approximately 5% of the naive CD4 clonotypes.

Only CD45RO-negative cells positively selected for CCR7 counted as naive CD8 cells, so terminally differentiated effector memory CD45RA+ cells were excluded. Adult donors, all healthy and HIV-negative, had no recent acute infections or vaccinations. Running of the assay took place at deep level. Sequenced by immunoSEQ multiplex PCR; TCRdb stores in-frame clones only, minus some. The sample consists of more than 2 million clones, about 94% of them appearing once. A note on this clone: The antigen is undetermined.

This TCR came from a young man in good health. Some clones in this sample may be carry-over from other donors' samples. Sequences were obtained from naive CD8+ T cells from PBMCs.

The CDR3: CAISEGFRGSSGNTIYF. CDR3 DNA sequence: TGTGCCATCAGTGAGGGTTTTAGGGGAAGCTCTGGAAACACCATATATTTT. The V call is TRBV10-3, the J call TRBJ1-3; D is perhaps TRBD1 (5 bases). CDR3 size: 17 residues. V was cut by 2 bases and J by 0 bases, with 14 bases left in between. Germline V gene lookup returns CDR1 ENHRY and CDR2 SYGVKD.